The T cell receptor beta chain described here comes from a study of patients and donors after allogeneic stem cell transplantation. A single record per CDR3 protein comes from TCRdb applying MiXCR to the RT-PCR reads. The top ten hold around 7.2% of the sample, which has about 410,000 distinct CDR3 sequences, under 20% seen once. With 11 bases removed from V and 5 bases from J, the gap between germline ends came to 21 bases. This CDR3 has 15 amino acids. Germline V gene lookup returns CDR1 ENHRY and CDR2 SYGVKD. This sequence originates from a human donor who was either an allogeneic HSCT recipient or a stem cell or donor lymphocyte infusion donor (not recorded which). It is not recorded whose cells these are; they may come from a transplant donor. The sample consisted of blood, either unsorted or a sorted T cell fraction (not recorded which). The chain is built from TRBV10-3 and TRBJ2-2; the D gene is possibly TRBD1 (5 bases). CDR3 protein: CASKGQGSETGELFF. CDR3 DNA: TGTGCCTCCAAAGGGCAGGGATCGGAGACCGGGGAGCTGTTTTTT.